Each of the 7 T cell receptor beta chains below was sequenced from the same sample in a study of cytomegalovirus exposure and HLA in healthy donors. 13 Jbeta primers and 60 Vbeta primers were used for the PCR. The assay was immunoSEQ multiplex PCR, and TCRdb's table has in-frame clones only and misses some. The data show some 120,000 clones, 55% to 75% seen once. The sequenced sample consisted of PBMCs. These receptors all stem from a man under 40 in good health and CMV-seropositive.

The rearrangement uses TRBV7-3 and TRBJ2-1; D is possibly TRBD1 (6 bases). CDR1 is SGHTA and CDR2 is FQGTGA in the germline V gene. The CDR3 is 15 residues long. Trimming left V 3 bases short and J 7 bases short, with 16 bases between. CDR3 loop: CASSFLPLGTNEQFF. The CDR3 nucleotides are TGTGCCAGCAGCTTTCTCCCCCTCGGGACAAATGAGCAGTTCTTC.

V and J are TRBV28 and TRBJ1-1, with 9 bases that match TRBD1. The CDR3 runs 15 residues. V lost 2 bases and J lost 5; bases outside the gene matches: 6. CDR1 is MDHEN, CDR2 SYDVKM, per germline. CDR3 sequence: CASSLRPTGGTEAFF. The CDR3 DNA reads TGTGCCAGCAGTTTACGACCGACAGGGGGGACTGAAGCTTTCTTT.

The chain has TRBV28 and TRBJ2-7, with a weak D call TRBD1 (6 bases). Germline V lookup: CDR1 MDHEN, CDR2 SYDVKM. The CDR3 loop spans 13 amino acids. Trimming removed 5 bases from V and 3 bases from J, with 11 bases in between. The CDR3 loop reads CASSTGTFYEQYF. In nucleotides, the CDR3 is TGTGCCAGCAGTACAGGGACCTTCTACGAGCAGTACTTC. Supplemented by reference TRBV28 and TRBJ2-7, the full variable domain reads DVKVTQSSRYLVKRTGEKVFLECVQDMDHENMFWYRQDPGLGLRLIYFSYDVKMKEKGDIPEGYSVSREKKERFSLILESASTNQTSMYLCASSTGTFYEQYFGPGTRLTVT.

The chain combines TRBV10-3 with TRBJ2-7; 12 nucleotides agree with TRBD2. The V segment lost 6 bases and the J segment 4 bases; nucleotides outside the gene matches: 7. The CDR3 length is 15 residues. Germline CDR1 and CDR2: ENHRY and SYGVKD. The CDR3 sequence is CAISPNLAGGYEQYF. CDR3 sequence (DNA): TGTGCCATCAGCCCGAACCTAGCGGGAGGGTACGAGCAGTACTTC.

CDR3 sequence: CASSFRRGSSSYEQYF. The CDR3 DNA reads as TGCGCCAGCAGCTTCAGGCGGGGGTCTAGCTCCTACGAGCAGTACTTC. This sequence joins TRBV5-1 and TRBJ2-7; 7 bases are shared with TRBD2. In germline, CDR1 is SGHRS, CDR2 YFSETQ. J gave up 0 bases and V 2 bases, and 8 bases lay outside the gene matches. The CDR3 loop spans 16 amino acids.

This clone was detected only a few times. The chain combines TRBV6-6 with TRBJ1-2; D remains ambiguous. V lost 6 bases to trimming and J lost 8 bases, with 16 bases between them. The germline V gene has CDR1 MNHNY and CDR2 SVGAGI (reference sequence). The CDR3 has 13 residues. In nucleotides, the CDR3 is TGTGCCAGCAGCCCCGGGTCCCTCTGGGGCTACACCTTC. Its protein is CASSPGSLWGYTF.

This chain uses TRBV7-9 with TRBJ2-2; no reliable D call. V dropped 4 bases and J dropped 7 bases, with 10 bases sitting between them. Germline V gives CDR1 SEHNR, CDR2 FQNEAQ (reference sequence). The CDR3 spans 13 residues. This chain's CDR3 is CASSSQILGELFF. The CDR3 DNA reads as TGTGCCAGCAGCTCCCAGATCCTCGGGGAGCTGTTTTTT.